The 18 T cell receptor beta chains below were found in one sample sequenced in a study of cytomegalovirus exposure and HLA in healthy donors. The PCR used 60 Vbeta and 13 Jbeta primers. Libraries were prepared by immunoSEQ multiplex PCR; TCRdb keeps only in-frame clonotypes and omits some of them. The table lists about 120,000 clones, roughly four fifths of them singletons, with approximately 1.2% in the top ten. The sample comprised PBMCs. All receptors derive from a woman aged 25 to 39 in good health and CMV-seronegative.

V gene TRBV7-2 combines with J gene TRBJ2-1, with 10 bases fitting TRBD2. The CDR3 has 19 residues. V lost 5 bases and J lost 8; bases outside the gene matches: 21. Germline loops: CDR1 SGHTA, CDR2 FQGNSA. CDR3 nucleotides: TGTGCCAGCAGCCTAGGGGCCAGGGGGGTAGCGGGGGGCCTCTATGAGCAGTTCTTC. Protein sequence: CASSLGARGVAGGLYEQFF. Variable domain in full (rest from reference TRBV7-2 and TRBJ2-1): GAGVSQSPSNKVTEKGKDVELRCDPISGHTALYWYRQSLGQGLEFLIYFQGNSAPDKSGLPSDRFSAERTGGSVSTLTIQRTQQEDSAVYLCASSLGARGVAGGLYEQFFGPGTRLTVL.

This chain joins TRBV28 and TRBJ2-4; no reliable D call. Germline CDR1 is MDHEN and CDR2 is SYDVKM. Trimming left V 3 bases short and J 0 bases short, with 3 bases between. The CDR3 covers 13 residues. As DNA, the CDR3 is TGTGCCAGCAGTTTTATAGCCAAAAACATTCAGTACTTC. This encodes CASSFIAKNIQYF.

This chain uses TRBV2 with TRBJ2-7; no reliable D call. The CDR3 runs to 13 residues. Per the germline V gene, CDR1 is SNHLY and CDR2 is FYNNEI. V gave up 3 bases and J gave up 5 bases, with 11 bases separating them. The CDR3 protein is CASSDRYFHEQYF. The CDR3 nucleotides read TGTGCCAGCAGTGACAGGTACTTCCACGAGCAGTACTTC.

As for this clone: Other nucleotide sequences from this sample produce the same CDR3. The DNA of the CDR3 is TGTGCCAGCAGCGTAGGGGGCAGTTCCTACGAGCAGTACTTC. Translation: CASSVGGSSYEQYF. The chain couples TRBV9 to TRBJ2-7; weak D call: TRBD1 (5 bases). The germline V gene has CDR1 SGDLS and CDR2 YYNGEE. Trimming shortened V by 0 bases and J by 1 base, and 8 bases separated the two germline ends. The CDR3 totals 14 residues.

The chain combines TRBV5-4 with TRBJ1-2; 9 bases are shared with TRBD1. The V and J ends lost 4 bases and 2 bases, in that order; junction bases with no gene match: 3. This CDR3 is built from 14 residues. Per germline, CDR1 SGHNT and CDR2 YYREEE (reference sequence). CDR3 amino acids: CASSPDRGNYGYTF. CDR3 nucleotides: TGTGCCAGCAGCCCGGACAGGGGAAACTATGGCTACACCTTC.

This chain joins TRBV2 and TRBJ1-1; TRBD1 matches 9 bases. CDR1 is SNHLY and CDR2 is FYNNEI in the germline V gene. This CDR3 has 13 amino acids. Trimming took 10 bases from V and 6 from J; bases not matched to a gene: 9. This chain's CDR3 is CATRDRVIAEAFF. The CDR3 DNA follows: TGTGCCACCCGGGACAGGGTAATTGCTGAAGCTTTCTTT.

The J gene is TRBJ2-1, the V gene TRBV27, with 7 bases aligning to TRBD2. Trimming at V came to 5 bases and at J to 10 bases, leaving 8 bases not matched to a gene. Looked up from germline, CDR1 is MNHEY and CDR2 is SMNVEV (reference sequence). The CDR3 totals 13 residues. CDR3 loop: CASSLRGGWEQFF. Written as DNA, the CDR3 is TGTGCCAGCAGTCTACGGGGAGGGTGGGAGCAGTTCTTC.

The CDR3 coding sequence is TGTGCCTGGAGTGTACCTGTTACGGGTCCCAAAAACATTCAGTACTTC. Translation gives CAWSVPVTGPKNIQYF. The rearrangement uses TRBV30 and TRBJ2-4; D uncertain. The CDR3 covers 16 residues. Trimming took off 0 bases at V and 2 bases at J, with 14 bases between the two ends. The germline CDR1 and CDR2 sequences are GTSNPN and SVGIG (reference sequence).

The CDR3 DNA sequence: TGCGCCAGCAGCTTGGCAGGGGAGGAGCAGTACTTC. The encoded protein is CASSLAGEEQYF. The chain carries TRBV5-1 and TRBJ2-7; possible D gene TRBD1, 6 bases. The germline gives CDR1 SGHRS, CDR2 YFSETQ. Trimming took 0 bases from V and 7 from J, leaving 8 bases between them. CDR3 size: 12 residues.

The gene calls are TRBV6-1 and TRBJ1-1; D perhaps matches TRBD1 (5 bases). Germline CDR1 MNHNS, CDR2 SASEGT. This CDR3 has 15 amino acids. Trimming shortened V by 3 bases and J by 9 bases, and 20 bases separated the two germline ends. CDR3 in amino acids: CASSDYSSTGRKAFF. The CDR3 DNA is TGTGCCAGCAGTGACTATTCTTCTACAGGACGGAAAGCTTTCTTT.

The rearrangement joins TRBV5-4 to TRBJ2-5, with 9 bases fitting TRBD2. With 6 bases clipped from V and 2 bases from J, the junction kept 8 bases outside the gene matches. CDR3 length equals 15 residues. Germline V gene data show CDR1 as SGHNT and CDR2 as YYREEE (reference sequence). The CDR3 coding sequence is TGTGCCAGCACGGGTAGCGGGGGATTACAAGAGACCCAGTACTTC. Translated, it gives CASTGSGGLQETQYF.

This clone was recorded a few times. V is TRBV29-1 and J is TRBJ2-1; D gene uncertain. The CDR3 length is 10 residues. Per the germline V gene, CDR1 is SQVTM and CDR2 is ANQGSEA. The V gene lost 6 bases and the J gene lost 9 bases, with 9 bases spanning the gap. The DNA of the CDR3 is TGCAGCGTCGGTGTTGGTGAGCAGTTCTTC. Residues: CSVGVGEQFF.

The V gene is TRBV27, the J gene TRBJ2-5, with D possibly matching TRBD2 (5 bases). Trimming left V 4 bases short and J 5 bases short, with 11 bases between. CDR3 length: 13 residues. Germline CDR1 is MNHEY and CDR2 is SMNVEV (reference sequence). The CDR3 here is CASSSGPGETQYF. Here the CDR3 DNA reads TGTGCCAGCAGTTCAGGACCGGGGGAGACCCAGTACTTC.

J is TRBJ2-3 and V is TRBV5-1, with D unresolved. V was trimmed by 0 bases and J by 7 bases, leaving 15 bases between them. CDR3 length: 15 amino acids. Germline V gives CDR1 SGHRS, CDR2 YFSETQ. CDR3 residues: CASSLDGPLGNTQYF. CDR3 DNA: TGCGCCAGCAGCTTGGATGGGCCCCTCGGAAATACGCAGTATTTT. Full variable domain (missing parts from reference TRBV5-1 and TRBJ2-3): KAGVTQTPRYLIKTRGQQVTLSCSPISGHRSVSWYQQTPGQGLQFLFEYFSETQRNKGNFPGRFSGRQFSNSRSEMNVSTLELGDSALYLCASSLDGPLGNTQYFGPGTRLTVL.

The chain uses TRBV6-6 and TRBJ2-7; TRBD2 agrees at 7 bases. Losses at the gene ends were 6 bases for V and 5 bases for J; bases not matched to a gene: 10. CDR3 length: 14 residues. The V gene's germline CDR1 is MNHNY and CDR2 SVGAGI (reference sequence). The CDR3 spells CASSRAGRSDEQYF. The CDR3 DNA reads as TGTGCCAGCAGCCGAGCGGGACGCTCAGACGAGCAGTACTTC.

The chain couples TRBV27 to TRBJ1-1; D might be TRBD1 (6 bases). CDR3 size: 14 residues. The V end was cut by 2 bases, the J end by 3 bases, with 10 bases between. Germline V gene sequence: CDR1 MNHEY, CDR2 SMNVEV (reference sequence). CDR3 sequence (DNA): TGTGCCAGCAGTTTAAGTTGGACAGACACTGAAGCTTTCTTT. Translating gives CASSLSWTDTEAFF.

This clone has only a few counts. The chain joins TRBV5-1 to TRBJ1-5, with 7 nucleotides matching TRBD1. V trimming: 4 bases; J trimming: 4 bases; junction bases outside the gene matches: 8. The germline V gene encodes CDR1 SGHRS and CDR2 YFSETQ. This CDR3 spans 15 amino acids. CDR3: CASSPEGAVNQPQHF. CDR3 DNA sequence: TGCGCCAGCAGCCCAGAGGGGGCAGTTAATCAGCCCCAGCATTTT.

This clone turned up a few times. The chain combines TRBV9 with TRBJ2-7; TRBD2 matches 11 bases. Losses at the gene ends were 0 bases for V and 4 bases for J; bases not matched to a gene: 3. The CDR3 contains 15 residues. In germline, CDR1 is SGDLS, CDR2 YYNGEE. The CDR3 loop reads CASSVGLAGMYEQYF. Here the CDR3 DNA reads TGTGCCAGCAGCGTAGGACTAGCGGGAATGTACGAGCAGTACTTC.